Included here is one T cell receptor beta chain sequence, with context. A much larger clone is a single base away; this may be a read error. The CDR3 has 13 residues. Per the germline V gene, CDR1 is MNHEY and CDR2 is SMNVEV (reference sequence). The ends were cut back, 9 bases at V and 1 base at J, with 12 bases in the middle. Arm-PCR with iRepertoire HTBI primers amplified the CDR3 regions for these TCR beta libraries. Via MiXCR, TCRdb re-called the multiplex PCR reads, giving one row per CDR3 protein. The sample has over 450,000 distinct CDR3 sequences; under 25% are singletons. The time point here: persistent/refractory GD, antithyroid drugs over 5 years with positive TRAb. From PBMCs, RNA was extracted and then used to make the TCR library. Patients were enrolled at an endocrinology department in Xi'an, China. This specimen belongs to a study of regulatory T cells in long-lasting Graves disease.

This sequence joins TRBV27 and TRBJ1-1; D remains unclear. This specimen was peripheral blood mononuclear cells (PBMCs), taken when the disease was refractory, from a patient treated with antithyroid drugs. The clonotype comes from a female donor with Graves disease. The CDR3 here is CASRTKRNTEAFF. CDR3 bases: TGTGCCAGTAGGACGAAGCGGAACACTGAAGCTTTCTTT.